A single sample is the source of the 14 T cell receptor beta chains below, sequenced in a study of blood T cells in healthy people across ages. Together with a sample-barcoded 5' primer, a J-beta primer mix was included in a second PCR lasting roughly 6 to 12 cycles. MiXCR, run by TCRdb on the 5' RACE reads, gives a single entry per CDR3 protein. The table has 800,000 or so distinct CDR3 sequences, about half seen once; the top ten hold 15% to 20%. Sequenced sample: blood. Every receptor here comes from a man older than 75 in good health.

CDR3 sequence: CSVVSLTYNEQFF. The CDR3 DNA reads TGCAGCGTTGTCAGCCTAACTTACAATGAGCAGTTCTTC. The chain has TRBV29-1 and TRBJ2-1; D unresolved. Germline CDR1 is SQVTM and CDR2 is ANQGSEA. The CDR3 is 13 residues long. Trimming removed 4 bases from V and 4 bases from J, with 11 bases in between.

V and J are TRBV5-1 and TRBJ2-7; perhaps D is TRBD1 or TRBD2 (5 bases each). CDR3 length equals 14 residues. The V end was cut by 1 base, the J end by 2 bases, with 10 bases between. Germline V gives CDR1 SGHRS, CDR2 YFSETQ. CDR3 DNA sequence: TGCGCCAGCAGCTTGACTAGGGGCCCCTACGAGCAGTACTTC. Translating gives CASSLTRGPYEQYF.

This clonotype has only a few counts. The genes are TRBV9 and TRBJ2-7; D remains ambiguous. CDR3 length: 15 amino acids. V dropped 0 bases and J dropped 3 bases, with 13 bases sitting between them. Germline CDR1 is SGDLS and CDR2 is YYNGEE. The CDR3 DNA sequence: TGTGCCAGCAGCGTAGCCCTGGGCTCTAGCTACGAGCAGTACTTC. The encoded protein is CASSVALGSSYEQYF.

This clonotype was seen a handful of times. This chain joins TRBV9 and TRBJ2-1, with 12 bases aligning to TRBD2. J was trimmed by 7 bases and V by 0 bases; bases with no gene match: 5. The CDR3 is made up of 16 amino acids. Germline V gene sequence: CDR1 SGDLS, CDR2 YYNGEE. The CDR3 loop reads CASSVVSSGRVNEQFF. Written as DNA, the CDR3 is TGTGCCAGCAGCGTAGTGTCTAGCGGGAGGGTTAATGAGCAGTTCTTC. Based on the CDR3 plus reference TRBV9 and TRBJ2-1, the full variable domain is DSGVTQTPKHLITATGQRVTLRCSPRSGDLSVYWYQQSLDQGLQFLIQYYNGEERAKGNILERFSAQQFPDLHSELNLSSLELGDSALYFCASSVVSSGRVNEQFFGPGTRLTVL.

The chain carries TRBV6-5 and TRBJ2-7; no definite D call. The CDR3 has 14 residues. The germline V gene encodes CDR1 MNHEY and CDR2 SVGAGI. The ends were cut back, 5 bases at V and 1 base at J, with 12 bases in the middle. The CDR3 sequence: CASSLSDSSYEQYF. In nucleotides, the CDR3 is TGTGCCAGCAGTCTAAGCGACTCTTCCTACGAGCAGTACTTC.

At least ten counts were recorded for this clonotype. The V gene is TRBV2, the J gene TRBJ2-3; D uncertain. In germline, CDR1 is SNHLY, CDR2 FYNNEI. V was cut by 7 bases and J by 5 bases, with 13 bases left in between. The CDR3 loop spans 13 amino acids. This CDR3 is CASTLSLGDTQYF. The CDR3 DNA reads TGTGCCAGCACCCTATCTCTGGGAGATACGCAGTATTTT. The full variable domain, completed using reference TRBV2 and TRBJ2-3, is EPEVTQTPSHQVTQMGQEVILRCVPISNHLYFYWYRQILGQKVEFLVSFYNNEISEKSEIFDDQFSVERPDGSNFTLKIRSTKLEDSAMYFCASTLSLGDTQYFGPGTRLTVL.

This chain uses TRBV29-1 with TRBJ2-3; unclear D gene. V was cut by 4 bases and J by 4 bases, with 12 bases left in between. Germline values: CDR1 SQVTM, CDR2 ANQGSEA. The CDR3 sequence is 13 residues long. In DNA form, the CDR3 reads TGCAGCGTTGCCATCGGTGGTGCAGATACGCAGTATTTT. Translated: CSVAIGGADTQYF.

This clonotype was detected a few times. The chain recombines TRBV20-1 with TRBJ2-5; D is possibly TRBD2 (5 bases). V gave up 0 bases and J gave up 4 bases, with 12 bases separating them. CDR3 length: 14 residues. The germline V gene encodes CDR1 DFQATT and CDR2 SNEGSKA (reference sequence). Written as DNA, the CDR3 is TGCAGTGCTAGAGAACAAGGGAGACGAGAGACCCAGTACTTC. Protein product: CSAREQGRRETQYF.

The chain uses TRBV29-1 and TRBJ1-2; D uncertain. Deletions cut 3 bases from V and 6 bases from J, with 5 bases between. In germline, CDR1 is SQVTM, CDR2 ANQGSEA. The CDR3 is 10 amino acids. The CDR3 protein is CSVEGNGYTF. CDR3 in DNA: TGCAGCGTTGAGGGGAATGGCTACACCTTC.

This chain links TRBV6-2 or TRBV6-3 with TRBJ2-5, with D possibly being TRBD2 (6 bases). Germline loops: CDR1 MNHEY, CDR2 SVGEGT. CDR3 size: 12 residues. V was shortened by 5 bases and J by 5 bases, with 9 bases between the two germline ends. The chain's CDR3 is CASSGGSETQYF. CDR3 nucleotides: TGTGCCAGCAGTGGGGGGTCGGAGACCCAGTACTTC.

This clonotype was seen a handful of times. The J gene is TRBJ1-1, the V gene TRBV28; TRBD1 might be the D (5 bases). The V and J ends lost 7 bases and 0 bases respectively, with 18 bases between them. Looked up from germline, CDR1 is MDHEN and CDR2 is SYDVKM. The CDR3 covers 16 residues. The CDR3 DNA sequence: TGTGCCAGCACCTTCCAAACGACAGCCATGAACACTGAAGCTTTCTTT. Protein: CASTFQTTAMNTEAFF.

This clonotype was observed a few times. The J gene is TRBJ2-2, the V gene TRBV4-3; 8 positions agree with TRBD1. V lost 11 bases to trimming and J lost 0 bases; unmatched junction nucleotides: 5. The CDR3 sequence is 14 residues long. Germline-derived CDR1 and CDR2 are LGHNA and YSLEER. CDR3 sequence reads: CASKQGANTGELFF. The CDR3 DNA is TGCGCCTCGAAACAGGGGGCGAACACCGGGGAGCTGTTTTTT.

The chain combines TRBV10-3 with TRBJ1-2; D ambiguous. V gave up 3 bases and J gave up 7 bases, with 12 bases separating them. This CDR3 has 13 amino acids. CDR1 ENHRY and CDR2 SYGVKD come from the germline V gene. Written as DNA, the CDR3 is TGTGCCATCAGTGACAGGACGGGTGGTGGCTACACCTTC. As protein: CAISDRTGGGYTF.

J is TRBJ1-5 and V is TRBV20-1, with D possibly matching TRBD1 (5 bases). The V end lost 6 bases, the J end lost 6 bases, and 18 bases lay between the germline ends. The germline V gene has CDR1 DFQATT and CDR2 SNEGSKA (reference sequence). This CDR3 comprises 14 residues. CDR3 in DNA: TGCAGTGCCCGGGCGGGGAATGGGGGTCAGCCCCAGCATTTT. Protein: CSARAGNGGQPQHF.